This TCR beta chain appears in the sequencing data of a study of T cells after yellow fever vaccination. As TCR cDNA was made by 5'RACE template switching, a universal primer site and UMIs were added. From the 5' RACE reads, TCRdb called clonotypes with MiXCR, one entry per CDR3 protein. The sample lists about 200,000 distinct CDR3 sequences, approximately 3.2% occurring once. The clonotype originates from a man younger than 35 who received the YFV17D yellow fever vaccine. The material was CD4+ T cells sorted from PBMCs, obtained 10 days after the yellow fever booster vaccination.

Written as DNA, the CDR3 is TGCGCCAGCAGCTCGGGACATGGGAACACCGGGGAGCTGTTTTTT. This translates into CASSSGHGNTGELFF. The J gene is TRBJ2-2, the V gene TRBV5-1; tentative D call: TRBD1 (6 bases). V was clipped by 3 bases and J by 1 base, with 10 bases between them. Germline V gene lookup returns CDR1 SGHRS and CDR2 YFSETQ. The CDR3 length is 15 residues.